This TCR beta chain derives from a study of cytomegalovirus exposure and HLA in healthy donors. The CDR3 is 13 amino acids. Germline CDR1 and CDR2: GTSNPN and SVGIG (reference sequence). The germline V and J ends were trimmed by 2 bases and 1 base, with 8 bases remaining between them. The study ran its PCR with 60 Vbeta and 13 Jbeta primers. Repertoires were generated with immunoSEQ multiplex PCR, while TCRdb's copy carries only in-frame clones and drops some. The data hold 170,000 or so clones, with roughly 82% observed a single time. The rearrangement uses TRBV30 and TRBJ1-1; no reliable D call. Sequencing was done on a sample of PBMCs. This sequence originates from a woman aged 25 to 39 in good health and CMV-seronegative. The CDR3 reads CAWSRDENTEAFF. CDR3 DNA: TGTGCCTGGAGTAGAGATGAGAACACTGAAGCTTTCTTT.